This record concerns one T cell receptor beta chain sequence. This sample is part of a study of cytomegalovirus exposure and HLA in healthy donors. The germline V and J ends were trimmed by 5 bases and 4 bases, with 14 bases remaining between them. Germline CDR1 reads MNHEY; CDR2 reads SVGAGI. The CDR3 is 14 residues long. 60 Vbeta and 13 Jbeta primers were used in PCR. Produced via immunoSEQ multiplex PCR; TCRdb's table is partial and in-frame only. In the table there are hundreds of thousands of clones, approximately 70% of which are singletons. This chain connects TRBV6-5 to TRBJ1-2; weak D call: TRBD1 (5 bases). Sequencing used PBMCs. The TCR comes from a man aged 40-50 years in good health and CMV-seropositive. Written as DNA, the CDR3 is TGTGCCAGCAGTGACGGACGGACAACCTATGGCTACACCTTC. Translation gives CASSDGRTTYGYTF.